This T cell receptor beta chain derives from a study of T cells in Graves' hyperthyroidism and ophthalmopathy (dated by TCRdb to about 2019). About the investigation overall: Peripheral blood was collected at initial diagnosis, before any treatment. TCR V-J signatures able to tell the groups apart were searched for in a discovery cohort of 90 to 100 patients, of whom under 45 had Graves' ophthalmopathy and roughly 57 had stable Graves' hyperthyroidism. The 100 discovery patients were divided at random into training and test sets in a 7:3 ratio. In addition, the study compared T-cell repertoires in thyroid tissue and in blood from about six Graves' hyperthyroidism patients. TCR Vbeta CDR3 sequencing of roughly 140 peripheral blood samples (over 40 ophthalmopathy, approximately 80 hyperthyroidism and approximately 17 progressor patients) is reported in the paper. Whether ophthalmopathy could be predicted prospectively was tested in an independent validation cohort made up of 18 to 20 hyperthyroidism patients plus 17 patients who later progressed to ophthalmopathy. Following sampling, methimazole starting at 30 mg daily was given to hyperthyroidism patients, and high-dose intravenous methylprednisolone was given to ophthalmopathy patients.

As regards this clonotype: Its target antigen remains unknown. No clone much larger than this one lies a single base away; base qualities are absent.

Stable Graves' hyperthyroidism was defined as no progression to ophthalmopathy during 18 months of follow-up. Hyperthyroidism patients were newly diagnosed, had a disease duration of under 2 months, and were aged 18 to 65 years. Exclusion was applied to patients with uncontrolled infections, other autoimmune diseases, pregnancy or lactation. Diagnoses were based on clinical symptoms, serum thyroxine and TRAb, thyroid ultrasound and orbital computed tomography. PBMCs were isolated from more than 9 ml of fresh peripheral blood by Ficoll-Paque density gradient centrifugation. Total RNA was extracted using Trizol reagent, and RNA quality was assessed on an Agilent 2100 Bioanalyzer. The TCR beta CDR3 regions were amplified from RNA transcripts. The first round of RT-PCR for the TCR CDR3 was performed with the HTBI primer set and the Qiagen OneStep RT-PCR kit. Libraries were constructed in a second round of multiplex PCR, after which size selection and purification were carried out. Paired-end sequencing of the libraries was performed with 100 bp reads on an Illumina HiSeq2000. In the paper's pipeline: SOAPnuke was used to process the raw data, throwing out any read that contained adapters or uncalled bases, had a mean Phred below 15, or lacked an exact constant-primer or identifier match. COPE v1.2.5 was used to merge the high-quality paired reads, and each unique nucleotide sequence was defined as a clonotype. Clonotypes were aligned to IMGT TRBV, TRBD and TRBJ reference segments using MiTCR v1.1. The analysis included only V-J combinations with a frequency above 0.0001, which together covered 98% to 99.2% of the repertoires. A TCS score was defined as the ratio between F50 (clonal expansion) and ExV (chaos), using BLOSUM62-based TCRdist between CDR3 peptides within each V-J. Welch's t-statistics and random forest reduced around 510 V-J features to about 13, which were used in a naive Bayes classifier (R e1071). The raw public data were reprocessed by TCRdb itself: fastp quality trimming at Q25, MiXCR clonotype calling, in-frame beta chains only. A single entry per CDR3 protein holds the most common genes and DNA from its merged rows. TCRdb, not the authors, supplied the V and J calls. This sample lists roughly 380,000 distinct CDR3 sequences; about 19% were detected once. Of the sample, 3% to 4.5% is held by the ten largest clones.

The CDR1 and CDR2 encoded by the germline V gene (reference sequence) are MNHEY and SMNVEV. The junction shows trimming of 3 bases on V and 4 bases on J, plus 13 bases between the germline ends. Including cysteine and phenylalanine, the CDR3 has 14 amino acids. Here the CDR3 DNA is all that survives: 42 bases in frame from base 1. Summary of the overall study and its limitations: Most expanded thyroid clonotypes (frequency above 0.001) were also detected in blood, suggesting blood repertoires may reflect thyroid immune responses. During validation, the model predicted progression to ophthalmopathy a median of about 6.5 months ahead of onset, with around 71% sensitivity and 72% to 80% specificity. Sample size was not statistically predetermined, and investigators were not blinded to group allocation. In cross-validation, a model built on a 13 V-J signature told ophthalmopathy apart from stable hyperthyroidism with approximately 91% sensitivity and about 81% specificity, and in testing the same model reached 80%/75%.

The rearranged chain carries TRBV27 and TRBJ2-7; the D gene lacks a confident call. Sequenced: blood. The origin of this receptor is a woman younger than 30 with Graves' hyperthyroidism. The CDR3 here reads CASSFDAPLYEQYF. DNA sequence: TGTGCCAGCAGTTTCGATGCCCCATTGTACGAGCAGTACTTC.